The clone carrying this TCR beta chain was picked up many times. Its antigen is not identified. Preparation of the TCRbeta library involved a method that used unique molecular identifiers. MiXCR was run by TCRdb on the PCR reads, yielding one entry per CDR3 protein. The sample has some 140,000 distinct CDR3 sequences; roughly 10% are singletons. The data stem from a study of T-cell reconstitution after alpha-beta-depleted transplantation in children. Overall study results and limits: At around two months after transplant, the alpha-beta T cells were reportedly derived from several hundred expanded clones that came from non-depleted graft cells. The high TCRbeta diversity at day 60 in some patients came from surviving recipient T cells and thymic progenitors. At one year after transplant, newly produced T cells mostly accounted for T-cell counts and diversity.

The CDR3 length is 14 residues. V lost 0 bases and J 7 bases, leaving 13 bases between the germline ends. CDR1 is SGDLS, CDR2 YYNGEE, per germline. The chain joins TRBV9 to TRBJ1-2; tentatively, D is TRBD1 (5 bases). Material: PBMCs, mostly from graft donor cells, obtained 180 days after TCRalphabeta/CD19-depleted stem cell transplant. This TCR was sampled from a girl less than two years old who had a stem cell transplant for combined immunodeficiency, so the T cells may come from the graft donor. CDR3 DNA sequence: TGTGCCAGCAGCGTAGGGGGCCACTCTGGTGGCTACACCTTC. This codes for CASSVGGHSGGYTF.